The 32 T cell receptor beta chains listed next were all sequenced from one sample in a study of blood T cell repertoires in COVID-19. TCRdb's copy holds only in-frame clones and misses some; the assay was immunoSEQ multiplex PCR. The sample holds 250,000 to 300,000 clones; roughly nine tenths are singletons and the top ten take more than 1%. The sample comprised PBMCs or T cells enriched from blood (not recorded which). The receptors here all came from a human donor in a cohort exposed to, infected with or recovered from COVID-19 (not recorded which). The donor label of this sample is uncertain.

The chain carries TRBV6-5 and TRBJ2-3, with 9 bases lining up with TRBD2. The CDR3 loop spans 14 amino acids. Germline CDR1 and CDR2: MNHEY and SVGAGI. V dropped 7 bases and J dropped 7; count of bases not matched to a gene: 9. CDR3 coding DNA: TGTGCCAGCACTCCGCGGGGGGGCTGGAATACGCAGTATTTT. Its protein product is CASTPRGGWNTQYF.

This chain uses TRBV20-1 with TRBJ1-5; no clear D. This CDR3 is built from 11 residues. V was trimmed by 7 bases and J by 5 bases, leaving 9 bases between them. The germline CDR1 and CDR2 sequences are DFQATT and SNEGSKA (reference sequence). The CDR3 loop reads CSVNKDQPQHF. CDR3 sequence (DNA): TGCAGTGTCAACAAAGATCAGCCCCAGCATTTT.

The chain combines TRBV25-1 with TRBJ2-7; 10 nucleotides agree with TRBD1. With 4 bases clipped from V and 1 base from J, the junction kept 10 bases outside the gene matches. This CDR3 is built from 17 residues. From germline, CDR1 is MGHDK and CDR2 SYGVNS. CDR3 residues: CASSARDRGGDSYEQYF. CDR3 DNA sequence: TGTGCCAGCAGTGCGAGGGACAGGGGTGGGGATTCCTACGAGCAGTACTTC.

The rearrangement uses TRBV7-9 and TRBJ2-7, with D uncertain. CDR3 length equals 12 residues. The ends were cut back, 7 bases at V and 3 bases at J, with 10 bases in the middle. Germline CDR1 reads SEHNR; CDR2 reads FQNEAQ (reference sequence). CDR3 coding DNA: TGTGCCAGCACCCTTAGAGACTACGAGCAGTACTTC. Residues: CASTLRDYEQYF. Full variable domain (rest looked up from reference TRBV7-9 and TRBJ2-7): DTGVSQNPRHKITKRGQNVTFRCDPISEHNRLYWYRQTLGQGPEFLTYFQNEAQLEKSRLLSDRFSAERPKGSFSTLEIQRTEQGDSAMYLCASTLRDYEQYFGPGTRLTVT.

This chain connects TRBV14 to TRBJ1-1; D remains ambiguous. Trimming cost V 0 bases and J 3 bases, with 11 bases left between them. This CDR3 is built from 15 residues. The germline V gene encodes CDR1 SGHDN and CDR2 FVKESK. CDR3 DNA: TGTGCCAGCAGCCAAGAGTCCGGCAGGTACACTGAAGCTTTCTTT. Amino acid sequence: CASSQESGRYTEAFF. The full variable domain, its missing parts supplied by reference TRBV14 and TRBJ1-1, is EAGVTQFPSHSVIEKGQTVTLRCDPISGHDNLYWYRRVMGKEIKFLLHFVKESKQDESGMPNNRFLAERTGGTYSTLKVQPAELEDSGVYFCASSQESGRYTEAFFGQGTRLTVV.

The rearrangement joins TRBV6-5 to TRBJ1-5; 10 bases fit TRBD1. The CDR3 consists of 14 residues. Looked up from germline, CDR1 is MNHEY and CDR2 is SVGAGI. V shed 6 bases, J shed 9 bases, and the junction held 8 bases outside the gene matches. As DNA, the CDR3 is TGTGCCAGCAGCGTGGACAGGGGGAGGGGGCCCCAGCATTTT. It encodes CASSVDRGRGPQHF.

The V and J genes are TRBV7-9 and TRBJ2-7; 7 positions match TRBD1. Germline V lookup: CDR1 SEHNR, CDR2 FQNEAQ (reference sequence). V was pared by 3 bases and J by 1 base, with 9 bases of the junction left unmatched. CDR3 length equals 16 residues. The chain's CDR3 is CASSFSRATGSYEQYF. Here the CDR3 DNA reads TGTGCCAGCAGCTTTTCGCGCGCGACAGGGTCCTACGAGCAGTACTTC. Variable domain in full (rest from reference TRBV7-9 and TRBJ2-7): DTGVSQNPRHKITKRGQNVTFRCDPISEHNRLYWYRQTLGQGPEFLTYFQNEAQLEKSRLLSDRFSAERPKGSFSTLEIQRTEQGDSAMYLCASSFSRATGSYEQYFGPGTRLTVT.

The rearrangement joins TRBV24-1 to TRBJ2-3; 9 bases are a match to TRBD2. V trimming: 3 bases; J trimming: 0 bases; junction bases outside the gene matches: 3. Germline loops: CDR1 KGHDR, CDR2 SFDVKD. CDR3 length equals 16 residues. This chain's CDR3 is CATSDRTSGSTDTQYF. Written as DNA, the CDR3 is TGTGCCACCAGTGATCGTACTAGCGGGAGCACAGATACGCAGTATTTT.

The chain combines TRBV30 with TRBJ1-6; 7 bases match TRBD1. Germline CDR1 GTSNPN, CDR2 SVGIG (reference sequence). V was clipped by 1 base and J by 7 bases; unmatched bases: 4. The CDR3 contains 14 residues. This chain's CDR3 is CAWSEGAGNSPLHF. The CDR3 DNA reads as TGTGCCTGGAGTGAGGGGGCAGGAAATTCACCCCTCCACTTT. The entire variable domain, with the rest obtained from reference TRBV30 and TRBJ1-6, is as follows: SQTIHQWPATLVQPVGSPLSLECTVEGTSNPNLYWYRQAAGRGLQLLFYSVGIGQISSEVPQNLSASRPQDRQFILSSKKLLLSDSGFYLCAWSEGAGNSPLHFGNGTRLTVT.

The chain combines TRBV5-1 with TRBJ2-7, with D unresolved. Deletions cut 0 bases from V and 1 base from J, with 8 bases between. The CDR3 loop spans 14 amino acids. Germline assignment: CDR1 SGHRS and CDR2 YFSETQ. The DNA for the CDR3 is TGCGCCAGCAGCTTGGACACAAGTTCCTACGAGCAGTACTTC. Encoded protein: CASSLDTSSYEQYF. Together with reference TRBV5-1 and TRBJ2-7, the CDR3 gives the full variable domain: KAGVTQTPRYLIKTRGQQVTLSCSPISGHRSVSWYQQTPGQGLQFLFEYFSETQRNKGNFPGRFSGRQFSNSRSEMNVSTLELGDSALYLCASSLDTSSYEQYFGPGTRLTVT.

The J gene is TRBJ1-4, the V gene TRBV27; weak D call: TRBD1 (6 bases). Germline lookup yields CDR1 MNHEY and CDR2 SMNVEV (reference sequence). The CDR3 extends over 15 amino acids. V shed 0 bases and J shed 5 bases, with 10 bases lying between them. In DNA form, the CDR3 reads TGTGCCAGCAGTTTATCCCAGGGGCGGAATGAAAAACTGTTTTTT. Its translation is CASSLSQGRNEKLFF.

This sequence joins TRBV6-2 or TRBV6-3 and TRBJ2-1; D is perhaps TRBD2 (6 bases). V lost 5 bases and J 15 bases, leaving 17 bases between the germline ends. Germline CDR1 MNHEY, CDR2 SVGEGT. The CDR3 totals 12 residues. The CDR3 coding sequence is TGTGCCAGCAGTCCGGCGGTGAGCGGGCTGTTCTTC. This sequence encodes CASSPAVSGLFF.

The chain carries TRBV13 and TRBJ2-5; 12 bases align to TRBD2. Germline lookup yields CDR1 PRHDT and CDR2 FYEKMQ (reference sequence). With V trimmed by 4 bases and J by 6 bases, 6 bases remained unmatched. This CDR3 region has 15 residues. The CDR3 protein is CASSWRTSGIQTQYF. The CDR3 DNA follows: TGTGCCAGCAGCTGGAGGACTAGCGGGATACAGACCCAGTACTTC. The complete variable domain, with remaining parts taken from reference TRBV13 and TRBJ2-5, reads AAGVIQSPRHLIKEKRETATLKCYPIPRHDTVYWYQQGPGQDPQFLISFYEKMQSDKGSIPDRFSAQQFSDYHSELNMSSLELGDSALYFCASSWRTSGIQTQYFGPGTRLLVL.

V gene TRBV24-1 combines with J gene TRBJ1-4; TRBD1 is a possible D gene (5 bases). Germline CDR1 KGHDR, CDR2 SFDVKD. The ends were cut back, 3 bases at V and 0 bases at J, with 7 bases in the middle. This CDR3 is 15 amino acids long. The CDR3 reads CATSDGGATNEKLFF. DNA for the CDR3: TGTGCCACCAGTGATGGGGGGGCAACTAATGAAAAACTGTTTTTT.

This chain connects TRBV4-3 to TRBJ1-4; D remains ambiguous. CDR1 is LGHNA and CDR2 is YSLEER in the germline V gene. The V end lost 0 bases, the J end lost 0 bases, and 8 bases lay between the germline ends. There are 16 residues in the CDR3. The CDR3 loop reads CASSQDLGATNEKLFF. DNA of the CDR3: TGCGCCAGCAGCCAAGATTTGGGCGCAACTAATGAAAAACTGTTTTTT.

This clone appeared a single time. This rearrangement joins TRBV4-1 to TRBJ2-3, with 9 bases fitting TRBD2. In germline, CDR1 is MGHRA, CDR2 YSYEKL. Trimming at V came to 4 bases and at J to 2 bases, leaving 10 bases not matched to a gene. This CDR3 comprises 17 residues. The CDR3 DNA is TGCGCCAGCAGCCGTGAACTAAGCGGGGGGTACACAGATACGCAGTATTTT. Amino acid sequence: CASSRELSGGYTDTQYF.

This clone was picked up a small number of times. This sequence joins TRBV4-2 and TRBJ1-5; D gene uncertain. CDR1 LGHNA and CDR2 YNFKEQ come from the germline V gene. The CDR3 totals 14 residues. Deletions cut 0 bases from V and 9 bases from J, with 12 bases between. In DNA, the CDR3 is TGTGCCAGCAGCCAAGACAGGTCCCTTCCGCCCCAGCATTTT. Encoded protein: CASSQDRSLPPQHF.

The chain has TRBV7-8 and TRBJ2-2; 9 bases agree with TRBD2. This CDR3 contains 18 residues. The germline gives CDR1 SGHVS, CDR2 FQNEAQ. J gave up 4 bases and V 1 base, and 10 bases lay outside the gene matches. CDR3 in DNA: TGTGCCAGCAGCTTAGGGGTCGAGGCGGGGGGGCCCACCGGGGAGCTGTTTTTT. Translating gives CASSLGVEAGGPTGELFF.

V is TRBV6-1 and J is TRBJ1-5; the match to TRBD1 covers 8 bases. Per germline, CDR1 MNHNS and CDR2 SASEGT. V gave up 2 bases and J gave up 7 bases; unmatched junction bases: 7. The CDR3 has 15 residues. The CDR3 DNA follows: TGTGCCAGCAGTGAACTGGAACAGGGGGACCAGCCCCAGCATTTT. It is translated as CASSELEQGDQPQHF.

The CDR3 coding sequence is TGTGCATCTCCGGTACAGCATATTAATTCACCCCTCCACTTT. It specifies CASPVQHINSPLHF. This chain uses TRBV12-2 with TRBJ1-6; TRBD1, the D gene given by the table, was not confirmed from the DNA. TRBV12-2 represents a pseudogene. This CDR3 contains 14 residues.

The table lists this clone with a few counts. This chain links TRBV7-9 with TRBJ1-2; D gene unclear. This CDR3 is built from 13 residues. Trimming stripped 5 bases from V and 5 bases from J, with 12 bases between. Germline loops: CDR1 SEHNR, CDR2 FQNEAQ (reference sequence). As DNA, the CDR3 is TGTGCCAGCAGCCCTCCGGGTAGTTATGGCTACACCTTC. It yields the protein CASSPPGSYGYTF.

J is TRBJ2-7 and V is TRBV24-1; TRBD2 aligns across 8 bases. The ends lost 9 bases at V and 3 bases at J; junction bases unmatched: 12. The CDR3 is 15 amino acids. Per the germline V gene, CDR1 is KGHDR and CDR2 is SFDVKD. CDR3 amino acids: CATRTRGSGSYEQYF. In DNA form, the CDR3 reads TGTGCCACCCGCACCCGCGGGAGCGGGAGCTACGAGCAGTACTTC.

The CDR3 DNA reads as TGTGCCAGCAGTTTAACAGGGTCCGGGGAGCTGTTTTTT. It is translated as CASSLTGSGELFF. The chain has TRBV12-3 or TRBV12-4 and TRBJ2-2; possibly TRBD1 for D (6 bases). V lost 2 bases and J 6 bases, leaving 7 bases between the germline ends. CDR3 size: 13 residues.

The rearrangement joins TRBV5-1 to TRBJ2-7; 7 nucleotides match TRBD2. With 0 bases clipped from V and 6 bases from J, the junction kept 3 bases outside the gene matches. The CDR3 consists of 13 residues. Germline-derived CDR1 and CDR2 are SGHRS and YFSETQ. CDR3 in DNA: TGCGCCAGCAGCTTGGGACTAGCTGGCGAGCAGTACTTC. This translates into CASSLGLAGEQYF.

This chain connects TRBV7-9 to TRBJ1-2; no firm D call. Germline V CDR1 and CDR2: SEHNR, FQNEAQ (reference sequence). This CDR3 comprises 15 residues. Trimming took 0 bases from V and 1 from J, leaving 9 bases between them. In DNA form, the CDR3 reads TGTGCCAGCAGCTTAGCGCTAGGAGGTAACTATGGCTACACCTTC. Its protein is CASSLALGGNYGYTF.

This chain connects TRBV12-5 to TRBJ2-5, with a tentative D call TRBD1 (5 bases). The V gene lost 5 bases and the J gene lost 7 bases, with 14 bases spanning the gap. The length of the CDR3 is 13 residues. Germline-derived CDR1 and CDR2 are LGHNT and FRNRAP. The CDR3 bases are TGTGCTAGTGGTCGCGACTGGGGCAGGACCCAGTACTTC. Its protein is CASGRDWGRTQYF.

In regard to this clone: One junction end does not reproduce the germline sequence, and a read error may be involved. CDR3: CASSPRGGRNAEAFF. For the CDR3, the DNA is TGTGCCAGCAGCCCCCGTGGGGGGAGGAACGCTGAAGCTTTCTTT. V and J are TRBV6-2 or TRBV6-3 and TRBJ1-1, with D perhaps TRBD1 (5 bases). There are 15 residues in the CDR3. Germline values: CDR1 MNHEY, CDR2 SVGEGT.

Only one count was recorded for this clone. The rearrangement joins TRBV5-4 to TRBJ2-2; D remains unclear. The CDR3 runs 15 residues. Germline loops: CDR1 SGHNT, CDR2 YYREEE (reference sequence). Trimming took off 0 bases at V and 2 bases at J, with 8 bases between the two ends. This chain's CDR3 is CASSLVPINTGELFF. The CDR3 DNA sequence: TGTGCCAGCAGCTTGGTGCCTATCAACACCGGGGAGCTGTTTTTT.

The sample holds many counts of this clone. The chain is built from TRBV12-5 and TRBJ1-6; D gene uncertain. V dropped 8 bases and J dropped 4 bases, with 6 bases sitting between them. The CDR3 spans 12 residues. Germline lookup yields CDR1 LGHNT and CDR2 FRNRAP. CDR3 amino acids: CASSDYNSPLHF. Written as DNA, the CDR3 is TGTGCTAGTTCAGATTATAATTCACCCCTCCACTTT.

This rearrangement joins TRBV7-9 to TRBJ1-2, with no clear D. The CDR3 length is 11 residues. Deletions cut 1 base from V and 7 bases from J, with 4 bases between. The germline gives CDR1 SEHNR, CDR2 FQNEAQ (reference sequence). The CDR3 region is CASSLGSGYTF. CDR3 DNA: TGTGCCAGCAGCTTAGGGAGTGGCTACACCTTC.

The chain uses TRBV7-9 and TRBJ2-3, with TRBD2 identical over 12 bases. The germline CDR1 and CDR2 sequences are SEHNR and FQNEAQ (reference sequence). This CDR3 region has 17 residues. J gave up 2 bases and V 5 bases, and 8 bases lay outside the gene matches. CDR3 amino acids: CASSHVTSGGFTDTQYF. The CDR3 DNA reads TGTGCCAGCAGCCACGTTACTAGCGGGGGGTTCACAGATACGCAGTATTTT.

V gene TRBV2 combines with J gene TRBJ1-2; 8 bases are a match to TRBD1. This CDR3 comprises 13 residues. The J segment lost 7 bases and the V segment lost 7 bases, leaving 8 bases of the junction unmatched. CDR1 SNHLY and CDR2 FYNNEI come from the germline V gene. The CDR3 protein is CASTWTGFSGYTF. The CDR3 DNA reads TGTGCCAGCACCTGGACAGGGTTCAGTGGCTACACCTTC.